The 5 T cell receptor beta chains below were found in one sample sequenced in a study of OX40 agonist ivuxolimab in advanced cancers. Profiling relied on immunoSEQ multiplex PCR, and the TCRdb table lists in-frame clones only, not all of them. Of just under 9,000 clones in the sample, roughly 90% were seen once. The material was CD4+ or CD8+ T cells sorted from blood, obtained in a trial of the OX40 agonist ivuxolimab. These receptors all come from an adult with an advanced solid tumor such as melanoma, head and neck, liver or kidney cancer.

The chain uses TRBV28 and TRBJ2-1, with TRBD2 matching over 7 bases. The V gene end was trimmed by 4 bases and the J gene end by 4 bases; junction bases not matched to a gene: 13. This CDR3 comprises 17 residues. Germline CDR1 MDHEN, CDR2 SYDVKM. As DNA, the CDR3 is TGTGCCAGCAGTTCCCACCCCTCTAGCGGAGGGTACAATGAGCAGTTCTTC. Amino acid sequence: CASSSHPSSGGYNEQFF. The whole variable domain, filled in from reference TRBV28 and TRBJ2-1, reads DVKVTQSSRYLVKRTGEKVFLECVQDMDHENMFWYRQDPGLGLRLIYFSYDVKMKEKGDIPEGYSVSREKKERFSLILESASTNQTSMYLCASSSHPSSGGYNEQFFGPGTRLTVL.

The chain combines TRBV11-2 with TRBJ2-7; D unclear. The V end lost 1 base, the J end lost 7 bases, and 11 bases lay between the germline ends. Germline V gene data show CDR1 as SGHAT and CDR2 as FQNNGV. The CDR3 has 13 residues. Here the CDR3 reads CASSLAVSYEQYF. The DNA for the CDR3 is TGTGCCAGCAGCTTAGCGGTGTCGTATGAGCAGTACTTC.

The V gene is TRBV19, the J gene TRBJ2-7, with a weak D call TRBD1 (6 bases). The CDR3 has 15 amino acids. V gave up 9 bases and J gave up 0 bases, with 18 bases separating them. Looked up from germline, CDR1 is LNHDA and CDR2 is SQIVND (reference sequence). The CDR3 DNA reads as TGTGCCAGCTCGGCAGCAGGGGTAAGCTCCTACGAGCAGTACTTC. Its translation: CASSAAGVSSYEQYF.

V and J are TRBV5-1 and TRBJ2-1; 11 positions match TRBD2. J was trimmed by 3 bases and V by 4 bases; bases with no gene match: 9. Germline values: CDR1 SGHRS, CDR2 YFSETQ. The CDR3 has 17 residues. The CDR3 nucleotides are TGCGCCAGCAGCCACGGCGCTAGCGGGGGGTTCTACAATGAGCAGTTCTTC. Its protein is CASSHGASGGFYNEQFF.

This clone showed up just a few times. The chain links TRBV5-1 to TRBJ1-1; the D gene is possibly TRBD1 (6 bases). V was trimmed by 7 bases and J by 2 bases, leaving 9 bases between them. Per germline, CDR1 SGHRS and CDR2 YFSETQ. The CDR3 extends over 12 amino acids. This chain's CDR3 is CASGTSNTEAFF. The CDR3, as DNA: TGCGCCAGCGGGACATCTAACACTGAAGCTTTCTTT. Looking up the rest from reference TRBV5-1 and TRBJ1-1 gives the full variable domain: KAGVTQTPRYLIKTRGQQVTLSCSPISGHRSVSWYQQTPGQGLQFLFEYFSETQRNKGNFPGRFSGRQFSNSRSEMNVSTLELGDSALYLCASGTSNTEAFFGQGTRLTVV.